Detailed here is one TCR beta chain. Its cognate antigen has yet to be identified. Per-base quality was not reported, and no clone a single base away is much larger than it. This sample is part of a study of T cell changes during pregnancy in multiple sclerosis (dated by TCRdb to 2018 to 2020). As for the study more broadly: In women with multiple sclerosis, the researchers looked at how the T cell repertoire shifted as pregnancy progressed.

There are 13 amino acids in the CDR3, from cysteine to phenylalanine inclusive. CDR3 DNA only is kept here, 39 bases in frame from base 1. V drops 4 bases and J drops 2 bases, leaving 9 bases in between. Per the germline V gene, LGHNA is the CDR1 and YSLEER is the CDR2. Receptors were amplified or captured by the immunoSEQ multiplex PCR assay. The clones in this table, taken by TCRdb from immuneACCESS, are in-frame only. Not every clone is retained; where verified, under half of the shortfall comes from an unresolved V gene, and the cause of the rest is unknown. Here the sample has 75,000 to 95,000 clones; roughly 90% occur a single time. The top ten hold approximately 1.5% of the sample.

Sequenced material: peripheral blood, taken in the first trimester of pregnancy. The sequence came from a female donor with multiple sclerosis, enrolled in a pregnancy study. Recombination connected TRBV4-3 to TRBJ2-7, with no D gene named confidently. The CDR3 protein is CASSPQRTYEQYF. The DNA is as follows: TGCGCCAGCAGCCCCCAGAGGACCTACGAGCAGTACTTC.